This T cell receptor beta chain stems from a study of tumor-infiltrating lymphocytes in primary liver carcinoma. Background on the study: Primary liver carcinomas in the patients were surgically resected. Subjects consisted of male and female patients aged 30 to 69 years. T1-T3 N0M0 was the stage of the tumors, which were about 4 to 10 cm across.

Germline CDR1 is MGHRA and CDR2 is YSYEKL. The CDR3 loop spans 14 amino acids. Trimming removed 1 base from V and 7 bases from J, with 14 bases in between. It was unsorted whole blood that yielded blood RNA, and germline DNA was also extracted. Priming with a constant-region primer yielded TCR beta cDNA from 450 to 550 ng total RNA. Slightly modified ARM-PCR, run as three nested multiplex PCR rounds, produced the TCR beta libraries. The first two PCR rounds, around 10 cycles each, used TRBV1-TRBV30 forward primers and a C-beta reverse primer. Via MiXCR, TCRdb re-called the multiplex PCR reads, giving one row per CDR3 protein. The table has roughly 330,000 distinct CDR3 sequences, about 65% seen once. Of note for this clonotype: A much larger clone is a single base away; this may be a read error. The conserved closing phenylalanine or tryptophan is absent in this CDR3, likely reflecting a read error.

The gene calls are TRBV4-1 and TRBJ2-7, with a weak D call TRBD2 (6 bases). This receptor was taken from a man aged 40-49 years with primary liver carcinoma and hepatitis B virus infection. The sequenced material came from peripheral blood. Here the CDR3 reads CASSQAGGVGEQYL. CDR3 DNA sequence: TGCGCCAGCAGCCAAGCTGGAGGGGTAGGGGAGCAGTACCTC.